The entry below gives a single T cell receptor (beta chain) sequence along with its context. What it recognizes is unknown. TCRdb redid the calling of the 5' RACE reads with MiXCR, one entry per CDR3 protein. The table includes some 200,000 distinct CDR3 sequences, more than 8% detected once. This record comes from a study of T-cell memory formation after mild COVID-19. Study-level information: For the most part, TCR clusters were specific to one donor. Study-level findings and limits: CD4/CD8 balance characterized clones contracting day 15 to 85, and CD4+ skew characterized later expanders. Confirmation of SARS-CoV-2 specificity was lacking for second-wave clones peaking day 37.

CDR3 size: 13 residues. Germline CDR1 is KGHSH and CDR2 is LQKENI. Trimming removed 4 bases from V and 3 bases from J, with 10 bases in between. The receptor was derived from a young man who had mild COVID-19 (a few samples of this study predate the infection). Cell type and time point are not known. The material sequenced was PBMCs or a T cell subset sorted from them (not recorded which). This chain joins TRBV18 and TRBJ2-7, with D possibly matching TRBD2 (6 bases). The CDR3 DNA reads as TGTGCCAGCTCACGGCGGGACGGCTACGAGCAGTACGTC. Its protein is CASSRRDGYEQYV.